Shown below are 7 T cell receptor beta chains from a single sample sequenced in a study of blood T cells in healthy people across ages. Together with a sample-barcoded 5' primer, a J-beta primer mix was included in a second PCR lasting about 6 to 11 cycles. TCRdb re-derived calls from the 5' RACE reads in MiXCR, one entry per CDR3 protein. Of 1.5 million to 1.9 million distinct CDR3 sequences in the sample, about 42% were seen once. The sample consisted of blood. These receptors were obtained from a young woman in good health.

The chain employs TRBV11-2 and TRBJ2-7; D unresolved. The CDR3 runs to 14 residues. Per the germline V gene, CDR1 is SGHAT and CDR2 is FQNNGV. The V end lost 7 bases, the J end lost 1 base, and 14 bases lay between the germline ends. The CDR3 DNA is TGTGCCAGCATCCTTAGGATGGGGTCCTACGAGCAGTACTTC. Its translation: CASILRMGSYEQYF.

The chain joins TRBV14 to TRBJ2-3; the D gene is possibly TRBD2 (6 bases). CDR3 size: 16 residues. Trimming removed 3 bases at V and 5 bases at J, with 18 bases between. The germline CDR1 and CDR2 sequences are SGHDN and FVKESK. The CDR3 nucleotides are TGTGCCAGCAGCCAGGTCGGGGGTAGCCGGGGAGATACGCAGTATTTT. The encoded protein is CASSQVGGSRGDTQYF. The variable domain in full, with the rest retrieved from reference TRBV14 and TRBJ2-3, is EAGVTQFPSHSVIEKGQTVTLRCDPISGHDNLYWYRRVMGKEIKFLLHFVKESKQDESGMPNNRFLAERTGGTYSTLKVQPAELEDSGVYFCASSQVGGSRGDTQYFGPGTRLTVL.

CDR3 in amino acids: CSVEDRRDYEQYF. The CDR3 coding sequence is TGCAGCGTTGAAGATCGGAGGGACTACGAGCAGTACTTC. J is TRBJ2-7 and V is TRBV29-1, with D possibly TRBD2 on 6 matching bases. This CDR3 contains 13 residues. CDR1 and CDR2 (germline): SQVTM, ANQGSEA. Trimming took off 0 bases at V and 3 bases at J, with 9 bases between the two ends.

This clonotype came up a few times. The chain uses TRBV4-1 and TRBJ2-1, with 8 bases that match TRBD2. This CDR3 is built from 16 residues. The V gene's germline CDR1 is MGHRA and CDR2 YSYEKL. V lost 3 bases and J lost 4; bases outside the gene matches: 8. CDR3 loop: CASSQELAAGYNEQFF. In DNA, the CDR3 is TGCGCCAGCAGCCAGGAACTAGCGGCGGGATACAATGAGCAGTTCTTC.

The J gene is TRBJ2-6, the V gene TRBV5-1; no firm D call. Looked up from germline, CDR1 is SGHRS and CDR2 is YFSETQ. The CDR3 covers 15 residues. V lost 4 bases, J lost 0 bases, and 8 bases lay in between. CDR3 in DNA: TGCGCCAGCAGCACAGAAACCTCTGGGGCCAACGTCCTGACTTTC. This gives the protein CASSTETSGANVLTF.

This chain uses TRBV6-2 or TRBV6-3 with TRBJ2-7; no reliable D call. Per germline, CDR1 MNHEY and CDR2 SVGEGT. V was cut by 6 bases and J by 6 bases, with 15 bases left in between. The CDR3 loop spans 13 amino acids. CDR3 bases: TGTGCCAGCAGACGCGACCTTAACCTCGAGCAGTACTTC. Residues: CASRRDLNLEQYF.

This clonotype was observed a handful of times. V gene TRBV12-3 or TRBV12-4 combines with J gene TRBJ2-1, with a possible D match to TRBD1 (6 bases). The ends were cut back, 1 base at V and 6 bases at J, with 10 bases in the middle. The CDR3 contains 14 residues. The CDR3 bases are TGTGCCAGCAGTTTAGGAGGCAGGGGCAATGAGCAGTTCTTC. Amino acids: CASSLGGRGNEQFF.